This T cell receptor beta chain was documented in a study of T cells in Graves' hyperthyroidism and ophthalmopathy. V lost 3 bases to trimming and J lost 0 bases, with 10 bases between them. The CDR3 length is 15 residues. CDR1 and CDR2 from the germline V gene are SGHTA and FQGNSA. This clonotype came up a few times. Its antigen is still unknown. The hyperthyroidism patients had all been newly diagnosed, and their disease duration was under 2 months. Their ages ranged from 18 to 65 years. Exclusion of a patient resulted from uncontrolled infection, other autoimmune disease, pregnancy or lactation. In making diagnoses, clinical symptoms, serum thyroxine and TRAb, thyroid ultrasound and orbital computed tomography were all used. Study-wide results and caveats: Also found in blood were most expanded thyroid clonotypes above 0.001.

The source material, RNA transcripts, was used to amplify TCR beta CDR3 regions. The primer set for the first-round RT-PCR of the TCR CDR3 was HTBI. TCRdb ran MiXCR on the multiplex PCR reads and lists one entry per CDR3 protein. The table has a few hundred thousand distinct CDR3 sequences, 35% to 55% seen once; the top ten hold approximately 8.4%. This sequence joins TRBV7-2 and TRBJ2-3; maybe TRBD1 (5 bases). The receptor's source is a young woman with Graves' hyperthyroidism. The sample taken for sequencing was peripheral blood or thyroid tissue (not recorded which). CDR3 DNA sequence: TGTGCCAGCAGCTTTTACAGGAGTAGCACAGATACGCAGTATTTT. It codes for CASSFYRSSTDTQYF.